The 24 T cell receptor beta chains in this list originate from one sample, sequenced in a study of shared clonotypes between healthy human individuals (dated by TCRdb to about 2020). CD8 naive samples were obtained by positive selection for CCR7 among CD45RO-negative cells, yielding a CD45RA+CCR7+ population from which TemRA cells were excluded. Library preparation was by the immunoSEQ multiplex PCR assay. Not all clones reach the TCRdb copy of this immuneACCESS table, which keeps in-frame sequences only. Checked studies attribute under half of the gap to unresolved V genes and leave the rest unexplained. The sample records approximately 590,000 clones, about 95% of which are singletons. Less than 0.13% of the sample lies in the top ten. Sequencing used naive CD8+ T cells sorted from blood. The cell subset or site label here, explained by the study, means: CD45RA+CCR7+. These receptor sequences come from a woman aged 30 to 39 in good health.

The chain has TRBV9 and TRBJ2-5; 9 bases are shared with TRBD1. The CDR3 runs 17 residues. Germline assignment: CDR1 SGDLS and CDR2 YYNGEE. J lost 1 base, V lost 3 bases, and 10 bases had no gene match. The CDR3 nucleotides are TGTGCCAGCAGCGCGGGACAGGGTTTTCTGTCCCAAGAGACCCAGTACTTC. Residues: CASSAGQGFLSQETQYF. Looking up the rest from reference TRBV9 and TRBJ2-5 gives the full variable domain: DSGVTQTPKHLITATGQRVTLRCSPRSGDLSVYWYQQSLDQGLQFLIQYYNGEERAKGNILERFSAQQFPDLHSELNLSSLELGDSALYFCASSAGQGFLSQETQYFGPGTRLLVL.

The chain uses TRBV27 and TRBJ2-1; 8 bases are a match to TRBD1. The trim removed 5 bases at V and 9 bases at J, leaving 12 bases unmatched. The CDR3 is made up of 15 amino acids. Germline V gives CDR1 MNHEY, CDR2 SMNVEV (reference sequence). The DNA for the CDR3 is TGTGCCAGCAGTCTCGACAGGGGCGGCCTCGTTGAGCAGTTCTTC. Translated, it gives CASSLDRGGLVEQFF.

The V gene is TRBV7-8, the J gene TRBJ2-7, with TRBD2 identical over 9 bases. This CDR3 region has 15 residues. With 5 bases clipped from V and 3 bases from J, the junction kept 8 bases outside the gene matches. Germline V gene data show CDR1 as SGHVS and CDR2 as FQNEAQ. Written as DNA, the CDR3 is TGTGCCAGCAGCGGGGGTAGCGGGAGAGTCTACGAGCAGTACTTC. Translated, it gives CASSGGSGRVYEQYF.

This chain uses TRBV10-1 with TRBJ2-3; the D call may be TRBD1 or TRBD2 (5 bases each). V gave up 6 bases and J gave up 6 bases, with 16 bases separating them. The germline CDR1 and CDR2 sequences are WNHNN and SYGVQD (reference sequence). The length of the CDR3 is 14 residues. The CDR3 loop reads CASRSHPRDDTQYF. The DNA for the CDR3 is TGCGCCAGCAGAAGTCATCCCAGGGACGATACGCAGTATTTT.

This chain uses TRBV30 with TRBJ2-1, with unresolved D. Per germline, CDR1 GTSNPN and CDR2 SVGIG (reference sequence). The CDR3 contains 12 residues. The V gene lost 5 bases and the J gene lost 10 bases, with 15 bases spanning the gap. CDR3 in amino acids: CAWAFLWSEQFF. CDR3 in DNA: TGTGCCTGGGCCTTCCTCTGGTCGGAGCAGTTCTTC.

V and J are TRBV14 and TRBJ2-1, with 8 positions matching TRBD1. Germline CDR1 is SGHDN and CDR2 is FVKESK. The trim removed 1 base at V and 5 bases at J, leaving 10 bases unmatched. The CDR3 sequence is 17 residues long. The CDR3 region has the DNA TGTGCCAGCAGCCAAGTCTCTAGGACAGGGAGAAACAATGAGCAGTTCTTC. This translates into CASSQVSRTGRNNEQFF.

The DNA for the CDR3 is TGTGCCAGCAGTTCCCCGGGACTAGCGGGAGTGGGGCCCTACAATGAGCAGTTCTTC. This sequence encodes CASSSPGLAGVGPYNEQFF. This chain links TRBV27 with TRBJ2-1; TRBD2 matches at 14 bases. The CDR3 totals 19 residues. The V segment lost 4 bases and the J segment 2 bases; nucleotides outside the gene matches: 10. Germline CDR1 and CDR2: MNHEY and SMNVEV (reference sequence).

The chain links TRBV9 to TRBJ1-5; possibly TRBD1 for D (6 bases). The germline V gene has CDR1 SGDLS and CDR2 YYNGEE. V lost 3 bases and J lost 3, with 16 bases in between. The CDR3 sequence is 16 residues long. CDR3 nucleotide sequence: TGTGCCAGCAGCGGGGGGCCAGGGGTTATCAATCAGCCCCAGCATTTT. It yields the protein CASSGGPGVINQPQHF. Drawing the rest from reference TRBV9 and TRBJ1-5, the complete variable domain is DSGVTQTPKHLITATGQRVTLRCSPRSGDLSVYWYQQSLDQGLQFLIQYYNGEERAKGNILERFSAQQFPDLHSELNLSSLELGDSALYFCASSGGPGVINQPQHFGDGTRLSIL.

The chain couples TRBV29-1 to TRBJ2-6; 11 bases line up with TRBD2. The V and J ends lost 7 bases and 1 base, in that order; junction bases with no gene match: 9. CDR3 length: 17 amino acids. Per germline, CDR1 SQVTM and CDR2 ANQGSEA. The CDR3 region has the DNA TGCAGCGCCCTACAGGGACTAGCGGTTTCTGGGGCCAACGTCCTGACTTTC. It codes for CSALQGLAVSGANVLTF.

The chain has TRBV5-8 and TRBJ2-2; 11 bases are shared with TRBD2. The CDR3 extends over 16 amino acids. Losses at the gene ends were 3 bases for V and 5 bases for J; bases not matched to a gene: 6. Germline V gene lookup returns CDR1 SGHTS and CDR2 YDEGEE. The CDR3 DNA follows: TGTGCCAGCAGCTCGGGACTAGCGGAGGAAACCGGGGAGCTGTTTTTT. Its translation: CASSSGLAEETGELFF.

The CDR3 reads CASSLTESPREQFF. CDR3 in DNA: TGTGCCAGCAGCTTGACAGAAAGCCCTAGGGAGCAGTTCTTC. The J gene is TRBJ2-1, the V gene TRBV5-4, with D unresolved. CDR3 length: 14 amino acids. CDR1 and CDR2 (germline): SGHNT, YYREEE (reference sequence). V was clipped by 1 base and J by 10 bases, with 15 bases between them.

This chain connects TRBV9 to TRBJ2-3, with D perhaps TRBD2 (6 bases). CDR1 is SGDLS and CDR2 is YYNGEE in the germline V gene. This CDR3 has 15 amino acids. The germline V and J ends were trimmed by 2 bases and 6 bases, with 16 bases remaining between them. The CDR3 bases are TGTGCCAGCAGCGTTGGGGACTCTCCTGGGGATACGCAGTATTTT. It yields the protein CASSVGDSPGDTQYF.

The rearrangement links TRBV19 to TRBJ1-4; D unclear. Per the germline V gene, CDR1 is LNHDA and CDR2 is SQIVND (reference sequence). Trimming cost V 0 bases and J 6 bases, with 11 bases left between them. This CDR3 comprises 15 residues. Written as DNA, the CDR3 is TGTGCCAGTAGTATAGAGGATACTCTCGATGAAAAACTGTTTTTT. Protein product: CASSIEDTLDEKLFF.

V and J are TRBV6-4 and TRBJ1-1, with TRBD1 as a possible D gene (6 bases). This CDR3 contains 13 residues. The ends were cut back, 7 bases at V and 1 base at J, with 10 bases in the middle. Germline V gene sequence: CDR1 MRHNA, CDR2 SNTAGT. CDR3 in DNA: TGTGCCAGCACCGAGGGGGGGAACACTGAAGCTTTCTTT. Translation gives CASTEGGNTEAFF.

The gene calls are TRBV2 and TRBJ2-7, with D unresolved. Trimming removed 6 bases at V and 2 bases at J, with 8 bases between. Germline V gene data show CDR1 as SNHLY and CDR2 as FYNNEI. The CDR3 contains 12 residues. CDR3 sequence: CASRERAYEQYF. In nucleotides, the CDR3 is TGTGCCAGCAGGGAGCGAGCCTACGAGCAGTACTTC.

Only one count was recorded for this clone. The CDR3 coding sequence is TGTGCCAGCAGCTTGCCGCCCCGAAAGGGCCCCCAACTCGAGGGGTATTTT. As protein: CASSLPPRKGPQLEGYF. The chain combines TRBV5-8 with TRBJ2-3; a weak D match, TRBD2 (5 bases). The CDR3 spans 17 residues. Trimming took off 1 base at V and 14 bases at J, with 29 bases between the two ends. Germline loops: CDR1 SGHTS, CDR2 YDEGEE.

J is TRBJ2-1 and V is TRBV27; 9 nucleotides match TRBD1. CDR3 size: 17 residues. V was pared by 2 bases and J by 4 bases, with 9 bases of the junction left unmatched. Germline lookup yields CDR1 MNHEY and CDR2 SMNVEV (reference sequence). The CDR3 protein is CASSLSPGTGKYNEQFF. DNA for the CDR3: TGTGCCAGCAGTTTAAGTCCCGGGACAGGGAAGTACAATGAGCAGTTCTTC.

This sequence joins TRBV5-1 and TRBJ2-7; D not resolved. This CDR3 spans 14 amino acids. Between the trimmed V and J ends, which lost 0 bases and 1 base, there was a span of 8 bases. The germline gives CDR1 SGHRS, CDR2 YFSETQ. The CDR3 is CASSLGVLSYEQYF. The CDR3 DNA reads TGCGCCAGCAGCTTGGGGGTGTTATCCTACGAGCAGTACTTC.

The chain combines TRBV30 with TRBJ2-3, with D possibly being TRBD2 (6 bases). This CDR3 is 13 amino acids long. V lost 5 bases, J lost 0 bases, and 9 bases lay in between. CDR1 and CDR2 from the germline V gene are GTSNPN and SVGIG (reference sequence). CDR3 sequence reads: CAWEEGSTDTQYF. Written as DNA, the CDR3 is TGTGCCTGGGAGGAGGGGAGCACAGATACGCAGTATTTT.

The chain combines TRBV6-4 with TRBJ2-1, with 8 bases fitting TRBD2. J lost 7 bases, V lost 4 bases, and 15 bases had no gene match. Germline V CDR1 and CDR2: MRHNA, SNTAGT. The CDR3 covers 17 residues. CDR3 loop: CASSVGAGDLTGNEQFF. The CDR3 bases are TGTGCCAGCAGTGTAGGAGCGGGAGACCTCACGGGGAATGAGCAGTTCTTC.

V is TRBV19 and J is TRBJ2-1; perhaps TRBD2 as D (5 bases). CDR3 length: 14 residues. The V gene's germline CDR1 is LNHDA and CDR2 SQIVND (reference sequence). The germline V and J ends were trimmed by 4 bases and 5 bases, with 12 bases remaining between them. The CDR3 reads CASSTLAPHNEQFF. The CDR3 region has the DNA TGTGCCAGTAGTACCCTAGCACCACACAATGAGCAGTTCTTC.

Concerning this clone itself: The sample carries other DNA sequences with the same CDR3. The chain has TRBV5-4 and TRBJ2-2; 10 positions match TRBD1. The CDR3 is made up of 16 amino acids. The junction had 0 bases not matched to a gene; V was cut back by 0 bases and J by 1 base. Germline-derived CDR1 and CDR2 are SGHNT and YYREEE (reference sequence). CDR3 amino acids: CASSLGDRGNTGELFF. DNA of the CDR3: TGTGCCAGCAGCTTGGGGGACAGGGGGAACACCGGGGAGCTGTTTTTT.

V gene TRBV13 combines with J gene TRBJ2-3; D unclear. The ends were cut back, 2 bases at V and 5 bases at J, with 17 bases in the middle. CDR1 is PRHDT and CDR2 is FYEKMQ in the germline V gene (reference sequence). The CDR3 is made up of 16 amino acids. CDR3 in DNA: TGTGCCAGCAGCTTATCAGGTTGGCGAGTCAAAGATACGCAGTATTTT. Translating it yields CASSLSGWRVKDTQYF.

This rearrangement joins TRBV13 to TRBJ1-2; TRBD1 is a possible D gene (5 bases). The germline V gene encodes CDR1 PRHDT and CDR2 FYEKMQ (reference sequence). This CDR3 comprises 13 residues. V was shortened by 10 bases and J by 6 bases, with 18 bases between the two germline ends. Here the CDR3 reads CATTRGMGDGYTF. The CDR3 nucleotides read TGTGCCACTACCCGGGGGATGGGGGATGGCTACACCTTC.